This T cell receptor beta chain originates from a study of blood T cell repertoires in COVID-19. On the study more broadly: There were acute and convalescent COVID-19 samples, and they came from the United States, Italy and Spain. T cells, B-cell-depleted T cells, or PBMCs supplied cDNA or gDNA.

The assay was immunoSEQ multiplex PCR, and TCRdb's table has in-frame clones only and misses some. This sample has about 180,000 clones, with approximately 80% found just once. The origin of this receptor is a woman between 40 and 55 years old with COVID-19, enrolled during active disease. The sample was peripheral blood.

This chain's CDR3 is CASSEKRDWYTDTQYF. CDR3 nucleotides: TGTGCCAGCAGTGAAAAAAGGGACTGGTACACAGATACGCAGTATTTT. The chain has TRBV25-1 and TRBJ2-3; a weak D match, TRBD2 (6 bases). The CDR3 is made up of 16 amino acids. From germline, CDR1 is MGHDK and CDR2 SYGVNS. Trimming removed 2 bases from V and 2 bases from J, with 14 bases in between.